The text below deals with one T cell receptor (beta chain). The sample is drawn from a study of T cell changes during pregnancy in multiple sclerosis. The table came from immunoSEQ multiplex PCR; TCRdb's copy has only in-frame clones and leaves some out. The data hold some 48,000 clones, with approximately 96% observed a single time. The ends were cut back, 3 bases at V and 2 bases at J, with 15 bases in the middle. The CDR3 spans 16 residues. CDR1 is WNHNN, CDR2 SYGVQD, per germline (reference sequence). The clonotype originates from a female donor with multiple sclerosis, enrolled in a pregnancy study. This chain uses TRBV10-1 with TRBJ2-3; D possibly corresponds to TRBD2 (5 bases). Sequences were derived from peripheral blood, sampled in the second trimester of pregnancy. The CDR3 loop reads CASSDISGSNTDTQYF. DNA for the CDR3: TGCGCCAGCAGTGATATCAGCGGTTCCAACACAGATACGCAGTATTTT.